Below, 9 T cell receptor beta chains from the same sample are listed, as sequenced in a study of siplizumab effects on memory and regulatory T cells. TCRdb's table, derived via immunoSEQ multiplex PCR, lists solely in-frame clones and lacks some. The data hold about 70,000 clones, with approximately 88% observed a single time. Sequenced: Tregs sorted from blood. The receptors were gathered from a human donor in good health.

The rearrangement joins TRBV4-3 to TRBJ2-2; a weak D match, TRBD2 (5 bases). Per germline, CDR1 LGHNA and CDR2 YSLEER. V lost 3 bases, J lost 5 bases, and 7 bases lay in between. This CDR3 spans 13 amino acids. CDR3 region: CASSHRGTGELFF. CDR3 sequence (DNA): TGCGCCAGCAGCCATCGAGGGACCGGGGAGCTGTTTTTT.

This clone showed up just a few times. The chain's CDR3 is CASSQAILRQDNTEAFF. As DNA, the CDR3 is TGCGCCAGCAGCCAAGCCATCCTAAGACAGGACAACACTGAAGCTTTCTTT. The J gene is TRBJ1-1, the V gene TRBV4-1; a weak D match, TRBD1 (6 bases). There are 17 residues in the CDR3. Germline V CDR1 and CDR2: MGHRA, YSYEKL. V was cut by 1 base and J by 2 bases, with 17 bases left in between.

This clone was seen only once. J is TRBJ1-2 and V is TRBV28, with D perhaps matching TRBD1 (5 bases). Per the germline V gene, CDR1 is MDHEN and CDR2 is SYDVKM. The CDR3 has 18 amino acids. Trimming took off 6 bases at V and 0 bases at J, with 23 bases between the two ends. Written as DNA, the CDR3 is TGTGCCAGCAGCCCCTACTGGGACCCGAGGACGGCTAACTATGGCTACACCTTC. Translated, it gives CASSPYWDPRTANYGYTF.

This rearrangement joins TRBV7-9 to TRBJ2-5; possibly TRBD1 or TRBD2 for D (5 bases each). V was shortened by 4 bases and J by 13 bases, with 16 bases between the two germline ends. The CDR3 covers 12 residues. Per germline, CDR1 SEHNR and CDR2 FQNEAQ (reference sequence). The CDR3 loop reads CASSSEGLGRYF. CDR3 in DNA: TGTGCCAGCAGCTCAGAGGGGCTAGGTCGGTACTTC.

The rearrangement joins TRBV6-1 to TRBJ2-1; 13 nucleotides match TRBD2. The V gene end was trimmed by 7 bases and the J gene end by 7 bases; junction bases not matched to a gene: 7. The germline CDR1 and CDR2 sequences are MNHNS and SASEGT. This CDR3 has 15 residues. In DNA, the CDR3 is TGTGCCAGCACTCCGGGACTAGCGGGACGGAATGAGCAGTTCTTC. Translating it yields CASTPGLAGRNEQFF.

V usage is TRBV5-4 and J usage is TRBJ2-5; D may match TRBD1 or TRBD2 (6 bases each). The CDR3 consists of 17 residues. Trimming pared 0 bases from V and 1 base from J, leaving 16 bases between. CDR1 and CDR2 from the germline V gene are SGHNT and YYREEE (reference sequence). The CDR3: CASSLGRLWGAQETQYF. CDR3 coding DNA: TGTGCCAGCAGCTTGGGCAGACTGTGGGGGGCCCAAGAGACCCAGTACTTC.

The genes are TRBV27 and TRBJ2-7, with no clear D. The CDR3 runs to 12 residues. Trimming took off 5 bases at V and 6 bases at J, with 11 bases between the two ends. Germline V gene data show CDR1 as MNHEY and CDR2 as SMNVEV (reference sequence). This chain's CDR3 is CASSPRLGEQYF. The CDR3 DNA follows: TGTGCCAGCAGTCCTAGGTTGGGCGAGCAGTACTTC.

The chain employs TRBV7-9 and TRBJ2-3; 12 nucleotides agree with TRBD2. CDR1 is SEHNR and CDR2 is FQNEAQ in the germline V gene (reference sequence). The length of the CDR3 is 18 residues. V shed 4 bases and J 4 bases; nucleotides not matched to a gene: 12. The CDR3 sequence: CASSYGLAGRKVSDTQYF. DNA for the CDR3: TGTGCCAGCAGCTACGGACTAGCGGGAAGAAAGGTGTCAGATACGCAGTATTTT.

The gene calls are TRBV28 and TRBJ2-5, with TRBD1 matching over 10 bases. Germline V CDR1 and CDR2: MDHEN, SYDVKM. Trimming took 3 bases from V and 5 from J; bases not matched to a gene: 18. The CDR3 spans 19 residues. As DNA, the CDR3 is TGTGCCAGCAGTTTTCGCCTGGGGAGTGGGACAGGGGTTGAGGAGACCCAGTACTTC. As protein: CASSFRLGSGTGVEETQYF.